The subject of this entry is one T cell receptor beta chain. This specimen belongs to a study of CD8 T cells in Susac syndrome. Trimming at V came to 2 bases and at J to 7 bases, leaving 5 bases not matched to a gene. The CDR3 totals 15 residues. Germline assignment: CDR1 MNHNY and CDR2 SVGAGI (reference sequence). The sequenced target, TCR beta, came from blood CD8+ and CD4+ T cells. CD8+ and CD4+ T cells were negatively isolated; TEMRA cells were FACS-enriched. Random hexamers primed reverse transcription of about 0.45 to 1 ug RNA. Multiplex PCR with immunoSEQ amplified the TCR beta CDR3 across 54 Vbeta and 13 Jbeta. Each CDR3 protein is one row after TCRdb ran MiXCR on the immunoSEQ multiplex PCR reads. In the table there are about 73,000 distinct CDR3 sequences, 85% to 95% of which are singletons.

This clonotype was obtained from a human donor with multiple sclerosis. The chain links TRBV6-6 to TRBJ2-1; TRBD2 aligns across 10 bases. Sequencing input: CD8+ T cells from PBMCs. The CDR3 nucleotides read TGTGCCAGCAGTTACCCGGGACTAGCGTGGAATGAGCAGTTCTTC. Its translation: CASSYPGLAWNEQFF.